The clone carrying this TCR beta chain was found a few times. This record comes from a study of blood T cell repertoires in COVID-19. Study overall: Nucleic acid was either cDNA or gDNA, and it came from T cells, B-cell-depleted T cells, or PBMCs.

The germline V gene has CDR1 LNHDA and CDR2 SQIVND (reference sequence). The CDR3 loop spans 14 amino acids. Unmatched junction bases numbered 2, after V lost 5 bases and J lost 4 bases. Profiling relied on immunoSEQ multiplex PCR, and the TCRdb table lists in-frame clones only, not all of them. The sample carries under 200,000 clones, around 83% recorded once. Material for sequencing was peripheral blood. This TCR derives from an elderly woman in a cohort sampled during active or convalescent COVID-19. The V call is TRBV19, the J call TRBJ1-5, with 10 bases aligning to TRBD1. The CDR3 nucleotides are TGTGCCAGTAGTTGGACAGGGGGGAATCAGCCCCAGCATTTT. Its protein product is CASSWTGGNQPQHF.